This T cell receptor (beta chain) originates from a study of a mutant IDH1 vaccine in newly diagnosed glioma. The wider study: The initiation of vaccination occurred 4-6 weeks after radiotherapy alone, or with temozolomide cycles. Most patients had radiochemotherapy with temozolomide before enrollment; others had one alone.

Sequencing used immunoSEQ multiplex PCR; TCRdb keeps in-frame clones, though not all of them. The sample yields approximately 35,000 clones, roughly 90% seen once. Looked up from germline, CDR1 is KGHSH and CDR2 is LQKENI. The V gene lost 2 bases and the J gene lost 8 bases, with 9 bases spanning the gap. The CDR3 spans 13 residues. Remarks on this clone: Antigen unknown.

Time point of the sample: week 23, last vaccination. Vaccine doses each comprised 300 ug of mutant IDH1 20-mer peptide, with topical imiquimod. The origin of this receptor is a man aged 40-50 years with glioma. The sequencing here drew on PBMCs, taken from a glioma patient whose treatment included an IDH1 peptide vaccine. The chain recombines TRBV18 with TRBJ1-4, with D possibly TRBD1 on 6 matching bases. The CDR3 DNA reads TGTGCCAGCTCACCAGCCAGGGGCGAAAAACTGTTTTTT. Protein sequence: CASSPARGEKLFF. The complete variable domain, with remaining parts taken from reference TRBV18 and TRBJ1-4, reads NAGVMQNPRHLVRRRGQEARLRCSPMKGHSHVYWYRQLPEEGLKFMVYLQKENIIDESGMPKERFSAEFPKEGPSILRIQQVVRGDSAAYFCASSPARGEKLFFGSGTQLSVL.